These T cell receptor beta chains were read from a single sample in a study of early T cells in non-severe SARS-CoV-2 infection. TCRdb re-called the 5' RACE reads with MiXCR, one entry per CDR3 protein. This sample yields about 64,000 distinct CDR3 sequences, of which roughly 12% are seen a single time; about 2.8% belongs to the top ten. This specimen was whole blood, taken at baseline. These receptors were collected from an adult who was a healthcare worker with PCR-confirmed SARS-CoV-2 infection or an uninfected control (not recorded which). Both conserved end residues are trimmed from each CDR3. The D gene is left open where the match is weak.

.	TRBV7-9	TRBJ1-6	ASRGIGSYNSPLH
.	TRBV9	TRBJ2-1	ASSYEAAGANEQF
.	TRBV20-1	TRBJ2-7	SADVVGGQYEQY
.	TRBV7-8	TRBJ1-2	ASSSSDGNYGYT
.	TRBV4-3	TRBJ2-1	ASSQAGGTYNEQF
.	TRBV7-2	TRBJ2-7	ASSLREDLREQY
.	TRBV7-7	TRBJ2-1	ASSSPNPFVHSSYNEQF
.	TRBV4-3	TRBJ1-3	ASSQDRRARNTIY
.	TRBV2	TRBJ2-4	ASSKQGPNIQY
TRBD2	TRBV15	TRBJ2-1	ATSTPGGTLGEQF
TRBD2	TRBV20-1	TRBJ2-5	SARTAGPGGQETQY
.	TRBV6-6	TRBJ2-5	ASSYDSSLIPTQY
.	TRBV10-2	TRBJ1-2	ASSEPGDYGYT
TRBD1	TRBV4-2	TRBJ1-4	ASSQDTGGGEKLF
.	TRBV30	TRBJ2-3	AWSVPPASVTQY
.	TRBV7-2	TRBJ1-1	ASSLFGAGGTEAF
.	TRBV3-1	TRBJ2-5	ASSQMALETQY
.	TRBV27	TRBJ2-1	ASSSRRLGNEQF
.	TRBV10-3	TRBJ2-7	AISENYEQY
.	TRBV7-9	TRBJ1-3	ASSPPHRVGNTIY
.	TRBV20-1	TRBJ2-3	SALAPGAHTVEAQY
.	TRBV12-3/TRBV12-4	TRBJ2-3	ASSLGGPDTQY
.	TRBV5-1	TRBJ2-7	ASSLGGLQAYEQY
TRBD1	TRBV6-2/TRBV6-3	TRBJ1-2	ASSYLGQSTYGYT
TRBD2	TRBV18	TRBJ2-4	ASSPPNWRGEAKNIQY
.	TRBV4-3	TRBJ2-7	ASSQDTWGEQY
.	TRBV20-1	TRBJ2-5	SAPLGGIQETQY
.	TRBV7-9	TRBJ1-1	ASSLGAENTEAF
.	TRBV20-1	TRBJ2-1	SASSLYNEQF
.	TRBV12-3/TRBV12-4	TRBJ2-5	ASSLIGGPETQY
.	TRBV6-1	TRBJ1-2	ASTLRGGGYGYT
.	TRBV6-1	TRBJ2-5	ASSEGGHEETQY
.	TRBV7-2	TRBJ2-7	ASSLALWQGRYEQY
TRBD1	TRBV7-9	TRBJ1-6	ASSLRPGTGSNSPLH
.	TRBV30	TRBJ2-7	AWRTFYEQY
.	TRBV6-6	TRBJ1-1	ASSYSDIAYTEVF
.	TRBV4-3	TRBJ1-4	ASSQAASTFATNEKLF
.	TRBV20-1	TRBJ2-3	SAHHLGRGASTDTQY
.	TRBV6-4	TRBJ2-5	ASTSTRTETQY
.	TRBV3-1	TRBJ2-7	ASSLSPGDAYEQY
.	TRBV25-1	TRBJ2-3	ASSDYMGTDTQY
.	TRBV5-1	TRBJ2-3	ASSFEPGGMSTDTQY
TRBD2	TRBV7-2	TRBJ2-3	ASSIAGTSPSDTQY
.	TRBV7-9	TRBJ2-3	ASSPYSGATPTDTQY
TRBD1	TRBV7-9	TRBJ1-2	ASSLNRDRGLSNYGYT
.	TRBV6-2/TRBV6-3	TRBJ1-1	ASSYIPGATEAF
.	TRBV11-2	TRBJ1-1	ASSHSPGRTEAF
.	TRBV6-5	TRBJ2-7	ASTGAYEQY
.	TRBV10-3	TRBJ1-1	AISDHGQNTEAF
.	TRBV14	TRBJ1-2	ASSPTDRTYGYT
TRBD1	TRBV18	TRBJ1-4	ASSPRLDRASEKLF
TRBD1	TRBV27	TRBJ2-1	ASSQRTGRSEQF